This is a list of T cell receptor beta chains from one sample in a study of Ad26.COV2.S vaccination and SARS-CoV-2 variants. Profiling relied on immunoSEQ multiplex PCR, and the TCRdb table lists in-frame clones only, not all of them. The sample consists of 300,000 to 400,000 clones, 88% of them appearing once. Sequenced here: peripheral blood, sampled in a trial of Ad26.COV2.S vaccine versus placebo. The receptors originated from a person between 18 and 65 years old who received the Ad26.COV2.S COVID-19 vaccine or a placebo. The CDR3 runs from the conserved cysteine through the conserved F or W. The order of the fields is clone size, V gene, CDR3 length, CDR3 protein. Size values are once, few and many counts, or a class for expanded clones, and some rows have none.

clone_size: .; v_call: TRBV5-4; cdr3_length: 14; cdr3_aa: CASSSSQGNQPQHF
clone_size: .; v_call: TRBV6-6; cdr3_length: 15; cdr3_aa: CASKEITGVGQPQHF
clone_size: .; v_call: TRBV13; cdr3_length: 16; cdr3_aa: CASSLSQGQANTEAFF
clone_size: .; v_call: TRBV19; cdr3_length: 13; cdr3_aa: CASSVTGQIEAFF
clone_size: .; v_call: TRBV28; cdr3_length: 13; cdr3_aa: CATRTGGSYGYTF
clone_size: .; v_call: TRBV7-3; cdr3_length: 15; cdr3_aa: CASSLVLAGSHEQFF
clone_size: .; v_call: TRBV6-5; cdr3_length: 12; cdr3_aa: CASGVTGNTIYF
clone_size: .; v_call: TRBV19; cdr3_length: 16; cdr3_aa: CASSISEGSSYNEQFF
clone_size: .; v_call: TRBV6-5; cdr3_length: 13; cdr3_aa: CASSSQSNQPQHF
clone_size: few; v_call: TRBV27; cdr3_length: 13; cdr3_aa: CASSLSDSYEQYF
clone_size: .; v_call: TRBV10-3; cdr3_length: 13; cdr3_aa: CAISSKSTDTQYF
clone_size: .; v_call: TRBV19; cdr3_length: 15; cdr3_aa: CASSTSPALNTEAFF
clone_size: .; v_call: TRBV15; cdr3_length: 16; cdr3_aa: CATSRGRTGTYNEQFF
clone_size: .; v_call: TRBV20-1; cdr3_length: 19; cdr3_aa: CSASYPGDSGSLFPYEQYF
clone_size: .; v_call: TRBV19; cdr3_length: 13; cdr3_aa: CASKGRGNEKLFF
clone_size: .; v_call: TRBV5-4; cdr3_length: 15; cdr3_aa: CASSFPRDGGETQYF
clone_size: .; v_call: TRBV9; cdr3_length: 14; cdr3_aa: CASSVGLGADTQYF
clone_size: .; v_call: TRBV29-1; cdr3_length: 13; cdr3_aa: CSANEGMETEAFF
clone_size: .; v_call: TRBV2; cdr3_length: 16; cdr3_aa: CASTILGRRGGEKLFF
clone_size: .; v_call: TRBV4-3; cdr3_length: 17; cdr3_aa: CASSQEGAGTGLHEQYF
clone_size: .; v_call: TRBV4-2; cdr3_length: 14; cdr3_aa: CASSPPGGNQPQHF
clone_size: .; v_call: TRBV7-9; cdr3_length: 15; cdr3_aa: CASSLEIGGREKLFF
clone_size: .; v_call: TRBV11-2; cdr3_length: 15; cdr3_aa: CASRDPGQGRYEQYF
clone_size: .; v_call: TRBV4-2; cdr3_length: 15; cdr3_aa: CASSQSDRINTEAFF
clone_size: .; v_call: TRBV6-6; cdr3_length: 15; cdr3_aa: CASSPMGLRANVLTF
clone_size: .; v_call: TRBV7-2; cdr3_length: 12; cdr3_aa: CASSELWQPQHF
clone_size: .; v_call: TRBV7-8; cdr3_length: 15; cdr3_aa: CASSLAEGYQETQYF
clone_size: .; v_call: TRBV20-1; cdr3_length: 13; cdr3_aa: CSPSGTGGNEQFF
clone_size: .; v_call: TRBV5-4; cdr3_length: 15; cdr3_aa: CASSLSVAGLETQYF
clone_size: .; v_call: TRBV13; cdr3_length: 17; cdr3_aa: CASSGGQGKVDTGELFF
clone_size: many; v_call: TRBV28; cdr3_length: 15; cdr3_aa: CASSPGGFAANEQFF
clone_size: few; v_call: TRBV5-1; cdr3_length: 16; cdr3_aa: CASSFDVSGPSGELFF
clone_size: .; v_call: TRBV7-3; cdr3_length: 16; cdr3_aa: CASSAGLAGITDTQYF
clone_size: .; v_call: TRBV6-2/TRBV6-3; cdr3_length: 19; cdr3_aa: CASSYSTLGATPNTGELFF
clone_size: .; v_call: TRBV3-1/TRBV3-2; cdr3_length: 15; cdr3_aa: CASSQGQRTGYGYTF